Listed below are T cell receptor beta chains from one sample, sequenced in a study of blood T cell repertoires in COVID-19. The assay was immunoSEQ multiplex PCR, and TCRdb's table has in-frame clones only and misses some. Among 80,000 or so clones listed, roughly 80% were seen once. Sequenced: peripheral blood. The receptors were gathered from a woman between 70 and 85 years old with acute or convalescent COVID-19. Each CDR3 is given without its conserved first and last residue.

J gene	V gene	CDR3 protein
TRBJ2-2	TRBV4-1	ASSQVARGADTGELF
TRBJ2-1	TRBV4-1	ASSQVRTRGGYNEQF
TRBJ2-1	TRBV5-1	ASSLGLDNEQF
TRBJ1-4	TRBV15	ATSRDPDSEEKLF
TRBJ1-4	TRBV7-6	ASSLGGRNEKLF
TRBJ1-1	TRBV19	ASRRQANGGVNTEAF
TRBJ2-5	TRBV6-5	ASRPRGSGETQY
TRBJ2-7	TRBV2	ATRDSSYEQY
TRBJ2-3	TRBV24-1	ATSDPSAVTDTQY
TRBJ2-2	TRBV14	ASSYKRTAAGELF
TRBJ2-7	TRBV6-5	ASSSGTGVGEQY
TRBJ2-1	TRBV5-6	ASSLRDRVSHEQF
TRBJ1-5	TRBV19	ASRPSSENQPQH
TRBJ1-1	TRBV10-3	ATPLTGATPNTEAF
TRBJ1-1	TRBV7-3	ASSRTGVGNTEAF
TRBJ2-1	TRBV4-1	ASSQTLTSGSEGFYNEQF
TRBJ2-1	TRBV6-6	ASTPTSLSYNEQF
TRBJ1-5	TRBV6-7	ASSPRTGIYQPQH
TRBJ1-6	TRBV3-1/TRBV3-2	ASSQVAGFNSPLH
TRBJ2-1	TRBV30	AWSVMVHTDEQF
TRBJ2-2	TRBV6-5	ASETSGLIGELF
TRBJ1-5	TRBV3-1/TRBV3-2	ASSHRTGIGNQPQH
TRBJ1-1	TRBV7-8	ASSFEQLTEAF
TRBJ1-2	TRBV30	AWSVGANYGYT
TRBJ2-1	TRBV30	AWSRGSGTYNEQF
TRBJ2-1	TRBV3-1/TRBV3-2	ASSSGGYEQF
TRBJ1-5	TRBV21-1	ASSKGKDRQPPYSNQPQH
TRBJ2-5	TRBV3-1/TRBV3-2	ASSESPGTSGRWFGTQY
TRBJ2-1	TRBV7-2	ASSYMEFLNEQF
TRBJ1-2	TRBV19	ASRRAQAGYGYT
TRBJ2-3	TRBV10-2	ASSDSGSDLDTQY
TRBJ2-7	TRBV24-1	ATSDETGAGEQY
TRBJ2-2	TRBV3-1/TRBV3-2	ASSQGTGRNGELF
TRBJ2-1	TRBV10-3	AISQPGQGYLNEQF
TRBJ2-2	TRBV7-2	ASSLVLLAGGSGELF
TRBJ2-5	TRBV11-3	ASSLETMTGDYQETQY
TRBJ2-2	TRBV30	AWIGASGSHTGELF
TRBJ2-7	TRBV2	ASSAQITYEQY
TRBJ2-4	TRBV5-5	ASSLADWIRGYIQY
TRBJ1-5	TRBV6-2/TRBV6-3	ASSTGTGGFGNQPQH
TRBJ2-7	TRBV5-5	ASSPTGPEQY
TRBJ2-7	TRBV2	ASRPTSAYEQY
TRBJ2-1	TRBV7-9	ASSPGTLYNEQF
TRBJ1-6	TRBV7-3	ASSLEAGRHSPLH
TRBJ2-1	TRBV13	ASSSRDRVNEQF
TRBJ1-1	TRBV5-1	ASNRGQNLNTEAF
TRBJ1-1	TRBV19	ASMAVAGGPTEAF
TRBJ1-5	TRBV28	ASSLGGYSNQPQH
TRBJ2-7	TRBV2	ASSRTGYEQY
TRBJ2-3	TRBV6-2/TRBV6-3	ASSYYSPSTDTQY
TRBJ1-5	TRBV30	AWSGGFNQPQH